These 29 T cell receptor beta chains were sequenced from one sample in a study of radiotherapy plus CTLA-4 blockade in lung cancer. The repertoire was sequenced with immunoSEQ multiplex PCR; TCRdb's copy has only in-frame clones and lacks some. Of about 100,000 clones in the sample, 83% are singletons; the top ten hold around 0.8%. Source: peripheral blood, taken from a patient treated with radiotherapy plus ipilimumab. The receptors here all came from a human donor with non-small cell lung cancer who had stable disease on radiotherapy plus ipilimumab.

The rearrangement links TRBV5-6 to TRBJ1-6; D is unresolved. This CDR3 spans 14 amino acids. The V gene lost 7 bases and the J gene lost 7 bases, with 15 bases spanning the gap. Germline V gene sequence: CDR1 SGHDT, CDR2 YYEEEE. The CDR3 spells CASYLRGTNSPLHF. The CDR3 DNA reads TGTGCCAGCTACCTACGGGGAACGAATTCACCCCTCCACTTT.

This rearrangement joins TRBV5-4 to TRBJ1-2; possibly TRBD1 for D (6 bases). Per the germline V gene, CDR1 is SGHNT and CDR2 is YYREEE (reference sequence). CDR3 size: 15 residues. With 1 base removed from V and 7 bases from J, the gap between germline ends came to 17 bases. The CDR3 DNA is TGTGCCAGCAGCTTGAGGGACCCGGCGGGGGCTGGCTACACCTTC. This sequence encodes CASSLRDPAGAGYTF.

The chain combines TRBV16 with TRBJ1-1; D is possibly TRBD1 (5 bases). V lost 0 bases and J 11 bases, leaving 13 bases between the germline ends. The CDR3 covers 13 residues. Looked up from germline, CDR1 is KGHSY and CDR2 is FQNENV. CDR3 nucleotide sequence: TGTGCCAGCAGCCAATCGGGACCCGATGGGGCTTTCTTT. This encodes CASSQSGPDGAFF.

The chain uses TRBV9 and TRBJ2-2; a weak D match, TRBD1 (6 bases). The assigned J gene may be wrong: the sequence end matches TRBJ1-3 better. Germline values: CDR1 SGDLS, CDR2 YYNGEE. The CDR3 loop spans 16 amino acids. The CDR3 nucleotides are TGTGCCAGCAGCGTAAAACAGGGCGGCAGGGGAAACACCATATATTTT. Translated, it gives CASSVKQGGRGNTIYF.

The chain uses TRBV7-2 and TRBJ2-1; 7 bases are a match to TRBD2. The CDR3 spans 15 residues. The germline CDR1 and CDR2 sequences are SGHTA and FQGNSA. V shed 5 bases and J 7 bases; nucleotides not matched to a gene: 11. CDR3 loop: CASSLSLADVNEQFF. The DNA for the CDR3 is TGTGCCAGCAGCCTCAGCCTAGCGGATGTTAATGAGCAGTTCTTC.

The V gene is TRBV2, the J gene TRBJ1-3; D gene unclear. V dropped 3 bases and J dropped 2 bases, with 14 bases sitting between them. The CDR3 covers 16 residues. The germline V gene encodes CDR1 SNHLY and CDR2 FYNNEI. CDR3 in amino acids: CASSDRPDWPGNTIYF. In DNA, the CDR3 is TGTGCCAGCAGTGATCGACCCGATTGGCCTGGAAACACCATATATTTT.

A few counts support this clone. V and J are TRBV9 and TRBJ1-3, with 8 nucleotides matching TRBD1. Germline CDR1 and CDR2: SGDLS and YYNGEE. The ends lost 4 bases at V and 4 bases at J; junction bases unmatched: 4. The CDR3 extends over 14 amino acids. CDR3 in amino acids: CASSIGTGGNTIYF. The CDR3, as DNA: TGTGCCAGCAGCATCGGGACAGGAGGAAACACCATATATTTT. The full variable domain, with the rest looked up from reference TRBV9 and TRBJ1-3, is DSGVTQTPKHLITATGQRVTLRCSPRSGDLSVYWYQQSLDQGLQFLIQYYNGEERAKGNILERFSAQQFPDLHSELNLSSLELGDSALYFCASSIGTGGNTIYFGEGSWLTVV.

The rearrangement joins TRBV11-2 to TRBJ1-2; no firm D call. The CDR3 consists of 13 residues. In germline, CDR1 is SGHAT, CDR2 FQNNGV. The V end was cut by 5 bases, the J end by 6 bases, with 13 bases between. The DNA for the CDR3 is TGTGCCAGCAGCCCTACGGGGAGGGATGGCTACACCTTC. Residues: CASSPTGRDGYTF.

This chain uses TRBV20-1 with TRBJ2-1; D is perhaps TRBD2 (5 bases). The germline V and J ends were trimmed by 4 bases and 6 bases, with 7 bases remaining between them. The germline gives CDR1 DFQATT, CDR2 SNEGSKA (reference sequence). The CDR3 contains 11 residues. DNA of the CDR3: TGCAGTGCTAAAGGACTCAATGAGCAGTTCTTC. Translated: CSAKGLNEQFF.

CDR3 in amino acids: CASRGGTVNTEAFF. CDR3 coding DNA: TGTGCCAGCAGGGGGGGGACAGTGAACACTGAAGCTTTCTTT. The J gene is TRBJ1-1, the V gene TRBV28; 7 bases fit TRBD1. V dropped 6 bases and J dropped 0; count of bases not matched to a gene: 4. Germline CDR1 and CDR2: MDHEN and SYDVKM. The CDR3 sequence is 14 residues long. Full variable domain (rest looked up from reference TRBV28 and TRBJ1-1): DVKVTQSSRYLVKRTGEKVFLECVQDMDHENMFWYRQDPGLGLRLIYFSYDVKMKEKGDIPEGYSVSREKKERFSLILESASTNQTSMYLCASRGGTVNTEAFFGQGTRLTVV.

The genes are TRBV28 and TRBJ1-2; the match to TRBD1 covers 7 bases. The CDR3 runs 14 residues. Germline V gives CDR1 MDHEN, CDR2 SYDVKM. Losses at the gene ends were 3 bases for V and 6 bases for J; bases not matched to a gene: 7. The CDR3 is CASSLTGSLDGYTF. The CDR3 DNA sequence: TGTGCCAGCAGTTTGACAGGGAGTTTGGATGGCTACACCTTC.

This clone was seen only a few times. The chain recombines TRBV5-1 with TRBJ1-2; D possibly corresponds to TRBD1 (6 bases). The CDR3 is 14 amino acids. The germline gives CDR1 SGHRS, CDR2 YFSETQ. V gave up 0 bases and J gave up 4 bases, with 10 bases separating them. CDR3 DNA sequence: TGCGCCAGCAGCTTGGAGGGGGGGACCTATGGCTACACCTTC. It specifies CASSLEGGTYGYTF.

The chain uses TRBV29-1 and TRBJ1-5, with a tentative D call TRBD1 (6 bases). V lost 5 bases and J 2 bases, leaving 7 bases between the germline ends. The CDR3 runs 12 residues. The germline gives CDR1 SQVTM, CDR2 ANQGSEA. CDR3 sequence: CSVRQGNQPQHF. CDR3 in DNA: TGCAGCGTTAGACAGGGCAATCAGCCCCAGCATTTT. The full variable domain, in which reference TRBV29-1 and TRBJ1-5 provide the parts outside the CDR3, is SAVISQKPSRDICQRGTSLTIQCQVDSQVTMMFWYRQQPGQSLTLIATANQGSEATYESGFVIDKFPISRPNLTFSTLTVSNMSPEDSSIYLCSVRQGNQPQHFGDGTRLSIL.

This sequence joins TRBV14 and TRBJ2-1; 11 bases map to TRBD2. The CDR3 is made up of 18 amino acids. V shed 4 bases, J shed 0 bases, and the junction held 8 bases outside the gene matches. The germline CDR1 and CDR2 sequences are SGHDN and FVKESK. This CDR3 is CASSPFFTSGSSYNEQFF. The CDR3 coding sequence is TGTGCCAGCAGCCCCTTTTTTACTAGCGGGAGCTCCTACAATGAGCAGTTCTTC.

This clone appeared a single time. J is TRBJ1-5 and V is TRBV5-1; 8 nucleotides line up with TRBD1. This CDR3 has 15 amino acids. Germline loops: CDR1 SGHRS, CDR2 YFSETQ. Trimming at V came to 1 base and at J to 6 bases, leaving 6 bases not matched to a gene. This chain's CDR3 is CASSLTGGRSQPQHF. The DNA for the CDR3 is TGCGCCAGCAGCTTGACAGGGGGAAGGAGTCAGCCCCAGCATTTT.

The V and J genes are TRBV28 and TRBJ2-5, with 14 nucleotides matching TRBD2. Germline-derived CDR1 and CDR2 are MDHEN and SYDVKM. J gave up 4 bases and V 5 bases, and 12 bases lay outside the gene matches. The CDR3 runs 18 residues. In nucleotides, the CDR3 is TGTGCCAGCAGTCCGACTAGCGGGGGGGCCGGGTCCGTAGAGACCCAGTACTTC. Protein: CASSPTSGGAGSVETQYF.

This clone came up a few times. CDR3 loop: CASSLFTGQGRGGYTF. For the CDR3, the DNA is TGTGCCAGCAGTTTATTCACGGGACAGGGGAGAGGTGGCTACACCTTC. The chain carries TRBV28 and TRBJ1-2, with 10 bases identical to TRBD1. With 1 base clipped from V and 7 bases from J, the junction kept 9 bases outside the gene matches. The germline CDR1 and CDR2 sequences are MDHEN and SYDVKM. The length of the CDR3 is 16 residues.

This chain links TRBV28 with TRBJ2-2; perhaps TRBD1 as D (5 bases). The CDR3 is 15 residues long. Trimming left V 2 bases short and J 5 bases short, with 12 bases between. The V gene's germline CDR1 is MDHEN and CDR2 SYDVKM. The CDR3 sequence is CASSLDSKETGELFF. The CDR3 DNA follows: TGTGCCAGCAGTTTAGACAGTAAAGAAACCGGGGAGCTGTTTTTT.

CDR3 sequence: CASSYSSQGGSQPQHF. In DNA form, the CDR3 reads TGTGCCAGCAGTTACTCGAGTCAGGGAGGCAGTCAGCCCCAGCATTTT. V usage is TRBV6-5 and J usage is TRBJ1-5; a possible D gene is TRBD1 (5 bases). CDR1 is MNHEY, CDR2 SVGAGI, per germline. CDR3 length: 16 amino acids. V lost 0 bases and J 6 bases, leaving 15 bases between the germline ends.

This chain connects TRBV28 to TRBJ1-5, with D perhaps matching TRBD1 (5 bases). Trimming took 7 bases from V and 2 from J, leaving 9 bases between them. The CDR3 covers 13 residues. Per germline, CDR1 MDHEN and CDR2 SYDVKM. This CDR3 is CASTATGNQPQHF. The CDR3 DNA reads TGTGCCAGCACTGCGACAGGCAATCAGCCCCAGCATTTT. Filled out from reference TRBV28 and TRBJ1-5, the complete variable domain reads DVKVTQSSRYLVKRTGEKVFLECVQDMDHENMFWYRQDPGLGLRLIYFSYDVKMKEKGDIPEGYSVSREKKERFSLILESASTNQTSMYLCASTATGNQPQHFGDGTRLSIL.

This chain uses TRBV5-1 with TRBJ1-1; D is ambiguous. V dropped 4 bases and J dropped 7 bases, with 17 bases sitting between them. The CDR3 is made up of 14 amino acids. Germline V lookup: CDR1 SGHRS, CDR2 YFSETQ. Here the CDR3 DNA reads TGCGCCAGCAGCCTAATTGCCGGGCAGATTGAAGCTTTCTTT. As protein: CASSLIAGQIEAFF. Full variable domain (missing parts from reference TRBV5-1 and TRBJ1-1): KAGVTQTPRYLIKTRGQQVTLSCSPISGHRSVSWYQQTPGQGLQFLFEYFSETQRNKGNFPGRFSGRQFSNSRSEMNVSTLELGDSALYLCASSLIAGQIEAFFGQGTRLTVV.

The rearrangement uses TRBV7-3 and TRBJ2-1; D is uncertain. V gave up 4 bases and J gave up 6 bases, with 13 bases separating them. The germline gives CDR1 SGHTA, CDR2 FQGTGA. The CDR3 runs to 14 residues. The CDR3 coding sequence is TGTGCCAGCAGCTCCCGGGCCGGCGGCAATGAGCAGTTCTTC. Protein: CASSSRAGGNEQFF.

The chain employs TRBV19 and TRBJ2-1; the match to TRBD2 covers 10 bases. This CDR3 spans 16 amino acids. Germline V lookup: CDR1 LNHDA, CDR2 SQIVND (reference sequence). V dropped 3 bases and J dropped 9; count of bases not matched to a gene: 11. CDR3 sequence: CASSINFSGRQGEQFF. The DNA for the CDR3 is TGTGCCAGTAGTATTAATTTTAGCGGGAGGCAGGGTGAGCAGTTCTTC.

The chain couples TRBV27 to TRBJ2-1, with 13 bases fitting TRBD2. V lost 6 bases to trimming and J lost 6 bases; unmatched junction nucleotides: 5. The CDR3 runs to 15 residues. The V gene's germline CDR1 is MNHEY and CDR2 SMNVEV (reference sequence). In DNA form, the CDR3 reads TGTGCCAGCAGCAAAACTAGCGGGAGGGCCAATGAGCAGTTCTTC. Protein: CASSKTSGRANEQFF.

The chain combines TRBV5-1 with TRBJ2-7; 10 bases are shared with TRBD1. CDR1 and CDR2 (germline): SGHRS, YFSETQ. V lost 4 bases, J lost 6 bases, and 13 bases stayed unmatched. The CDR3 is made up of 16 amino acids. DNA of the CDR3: TGCGCCAGCAGCCCTTCGACCGGGACAGGGGCGCTCGAGCAGTACTTC. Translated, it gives CASSPSTGTGALEQYF.

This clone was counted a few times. The CDR3 here is CASRQIRGGDQETQYF. The CDR3, as DNA: TGTGCCAGCAGGCAGATCAGGGGCGGGGACCAAGAGACCCAGTACTTC. The V gene is TRBV28, the J gene TRBJ2-5; D is perhaps TRBD1 or TRBD2 (6 bases each). Germline V gene lookup returns CDR1 MDHEN and CDR2 SYDVKM. Trimming took 6 bases from V and 0 from J, leaving 17 bases between them. This CDR3 is built from 16 residues.

The CDR3 region has the DNA TGCGCCAGCAGTCAATCCGCGGGGACAGGGGCCTCTACGGGCAATCAGCCCCAGCATTTT. This translates into CASSQSAGTGASTGNQPQHF. The chain links TRBV23-1 to TRBJ1-5; 10 bases agree with TRBD1. TRBV23-1 is an ORF, and what it does is uncertain. This CDR3 has 20 amino acids. The trim removed 0 bases at V and 2 bases at J, leaving 13 bases unmatched.

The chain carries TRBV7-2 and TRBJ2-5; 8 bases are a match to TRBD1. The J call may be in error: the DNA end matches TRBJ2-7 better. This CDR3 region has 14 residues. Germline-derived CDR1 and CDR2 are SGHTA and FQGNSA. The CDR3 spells CASSLGTGPTEQYF. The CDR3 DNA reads TGTGCCAGCAGCTTAGGGACAGGGCCGACCGAGCAGTACTTC.

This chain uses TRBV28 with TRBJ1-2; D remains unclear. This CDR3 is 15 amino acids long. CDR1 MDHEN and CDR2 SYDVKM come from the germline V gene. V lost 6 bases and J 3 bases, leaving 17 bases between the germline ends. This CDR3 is CASRQHRPRDYGYTF. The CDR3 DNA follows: TGTGCCAGCAGGCAGCATAGGCCGCGGGACTATGGCTACACCTTC.